The clone carrying this T cell receptor (beta chain) was seen more than once but under ten times. Using immunoSEQ multiplex PCR, the repertoire was profiled, and TCRdb retains in-frame clones only, with some absent. The sample carries over 110,000 clones, over 70% recorded once. The entry originates in a study of blood T cell repertoires in COVID-19. This CDR3 spans 15 amino acids. CDR1 and CDR2 (germline): SGHTA, FQGNSA. The ends were cut back, 1 base at V and 2 bases at J, with 9 bases in the middle. V is TRBV7-2 and J is TRBJ2-1; TRBD2 is a possible D gene (5 bases). The clonotype was recovered from a man between 50 and 59 years old in a cohort exposed to, infected with or recovered from COVID-19 (not recorded which). Sequenced material: PBMCs or T cells enriched from blood (not recorded which). The CDR3 protein is CASSLDSAAYNEQFF. DNA for the CDR3: TGTGCCAGCAGCTTAGACTCAGCGGCCTACAATGAGCAGTTCTTC.